This T cell receptor beta chain was captured in a study of molecular identifiers for immune sequencing clone quantification (dated by TCRdb to the late 2010s). Turning to the overall study: For a replicate experiment, RNA from roughly 18,000 or 92,000 naive CD8 T cells was divided into five aliquots, and four of the five aliquots were sequenced. This methods study used CD8 T cells to benchmark TCR RNA copy counting and molecular-identifier clustering-based TCR repertoire sequencing (MIDCIRS).

Study-wide conclusions, independent of this receptor: Modeling estimated 3 to 3.5 recovered TCR RNA copies per cell, compared with about 9.3 by digital PCR, which implies 30% to 35% capture efficiency. Highly expanded clone sizes could be underestimated if identical TCR molecules share a barcode. Without barcode sub-clustering, chimeric consensus sequences inflated TCR diversity; chimeras reached as high as 47%. The naive libraries included spiked-in Jurkat TCR RNA (about ten copies' worth), and this RNA is not part of the donor repertoire. A single cell's worth of spiked-in Jurkat TCR RNA was reported detectable even among one million naive CD8 T cells. In CMV-specific effector cells, clones with more than 20 RNA copies accounted for over 97% of molecules, whereas in naive cells such clones accounted for under 1%.

Library preparation was by PCR. The instrument was a NextSeq 500. Bulk TCR libraries were generated as previously described, with the TCR primers listed in Table S5 used. The Qiagen AllPrep DNA/RNA kit was used to purify total RNA. Before analysis, reads from multiple sequencing runs of the same library were pooled. Processing in the source paper ran as follows. Reads were retained only if an exact TCR constant sequence was present, and the retained reads were trimmed to 150 nt and grouped according to their 12-nt molecular barcodes. Reads inside each barcode group were sub-clustered using a 15% Levenshtein threshold, and a quality-weighted consensus sequence was constructed for each RNA molecule. Non-functional sequences were discarded, and so were lower-count sequences lying one edit away from another sequence. Based on a fit of two negative binomial distributions, barcode sub-clusters having less than 20% of the maximum read count were discarded. TCRdb's own reprocessing of the public reads used fastp at Q25 and MiXCR and kept productive beta chains. Duplicate CDR3 protein sequences are folded into a single record with the most common DNA and genes. TCRdb, not the original authors, processed these V and J calls. The sample table contains about 630,000 distinct CDR3 sequences; only one count was recorded for around 25% of them. The biggest ten clones account for around 0.78% of the sample.

Details on this clonotype: Its cognate antigen has yet to be identified. Its ends do not fully match the called genes, so a read error is possible.

Libraries of naive CD8 T cells were generated from roughly 20,000 to 1,000,000 sorted cells, with 10%, 30% or 50% of the purified RNA used. Naive CD8 T cells, defined as CD8+CD4-CCR7+CD45RA+, were FACS-sorted into RLT Plus buffer on a BD FACSAria II. Detection sensitivity was tested by spiking Jurkat RNA equal to roughly ten TCR copies' worth into samples containing about 19,000-1,000,000 naive CD8 T cells. Enrichment of CD8 T cells was done with RosetteSep CD8+ T Cell Enrichment Cocktail plus Ficoll-Paque, and ACK red cell lysis came afterward. Reading from cysteine to phenylalanine, the CDR3 counts 14 amino acids. This entry keeps only the CDR3 DNA: 42 bases, framed from base 1.

This TCR derives from a human donor in good health. Some libraries in this study had Jurkat cell RNA spiked in. Sequencing used naive CD8+ T cells from blood, with Jurkat cell RNA spiked in. According to the study, the label for this sample's cell subset or site signals: FACS-sorted CD8+CD4-CCR7+CD45RA+ naive T cells. The V and J segments used are TRBV12-3 or TRBV12-4 and TRBJ1-3, with the identity of the D gene unclear. The CDR3 region reads CASGLTLAGNTIYF. The DNA sequence follows: TGTGCCAGCGGTTTAACCCTGGCCGGAAACACCATATATTTT.